This record concerns one TCR beta chain sequence. The antigen is unknown. These data belong to a study of T cell repertoires in cytomegalovirus infection. Notes on the study in general: Cumulative public TCR beta family frequency identified carriers of CMV plus the relevant HLA.

The length of the CDR3 is 18 residues. With 6 bases clipped from V and 4 bases from J, the junction kept 17 bases outside the gene matches. Via MiXCR, TCRdb re-called the reads, giving one row per CDR3 protein. In the table there are approximately 180,000 distinct CDR3 sequences, approximately 18% of which are singletons. The V call is TRBV23-1, the J call TRBJ2-3, with 9 bases lining up with TRBD2. TRBV23-1 is known as an ORF, though its function is uncertain. The receptor was derived from a human donor in good health (CMV status not recorded). Some clones in this sample may be carry-over from other donors' samples. Sequenced material: CD8+ T cells from PBMCs. The CDR3 DNA is TGCGCCAGCAGGCTCCGGATTAGCGGGGGCCCCAGGTCAGATACGCAGTATTTT. This sequence encodes CASRLRISGGPRSDTQYF.